This entry describes one TCR beta chain. The sample originates from a study of technical replicates of blood from several donors. Sequenced by immunoSEQ multiplex PCR; TCRdb stores in-frame clones only, minus some. The sample includes 74,000 or so clones, 85% to 95% of them seen just once. The germline V gene has CDR1 SGDLS and CDR2 YYNGEE. V was pared by 5 bases and J by 7 bases, with 17 bases between. The CDR3 is 14 amino acids. This receptor was taken from a human donor in good health. Sequenced: T cells isolated from PBMCs. The rearrangement joins TRBV9 to TRBJ2-3; a weak D match, TRBD1 (6 bases). The CDR3 loop is CASSPGQGSYTQYF. For the CDR3, the DNA is TGTGCCAGCAGTCCCGGCCAGGGGTCTTATACGCAGTATTTT. The complete variable domain, with remaining parts taken from reference TRBV9 and TRBJ2-3, reads DSGVTQTPKHLITATGQRVTLRCSPRSGDLSVYWYQQSLDQGLQFLIQYYNGEERAKGNILERFSAQQFPDLHSELNLSSLELGDSALYFCASSPGQGSYTQYFGPGTRLTVL.